Listed below are T cell receptor beta chains from one sample, sequenced in a study of OX40 agonist ivuxolimab in advanced cancers. Clones were sequenced by immunoSEQ multiplex PCR, and TCRdb holds only the in-frame ones, with some missing. Here the sample spans 15,000 or so clones, around four fifths being singletons. Material: CD4+ or CD8+ T cells sorted from blood, obtained in a trial of the OX40 agonist ivuxolimab. The receptors originated from an adult with an advanced solid tumor such as melanoma, head and neck, liver or kidney cancer. Each CDR3 is given with its conserved first and last residue. The order of the fields is D gene, CDR3 length, V gene, clone size, J gene, CDR3 DNA, CDR3 protein. The D gene is left open where the match is weak. Size is stated for part of the rows, as once, few or many counts, or as a class when the clone is expanded.

d_call: -
cdr3_length: 15
v_call: TRBV9
clone_size: -
j_call: TRBJ2-2
cdr3_nt: TGTGCCAGCAGCGTATCAACAGGGCACACCGGGGAGCTGTTTTTT
cdr3_aa: CASSVSTGHTGELFF

d_call: TRBD1
cdr3_length: 14
v_call: TRBV4-1
clone_size: -
j_call: TRBJ2-7
cdr3_nt: TGCGCCAGCAGCCTCCTCGGGACAGACTACGAGCAGTACTTC
cdr3_aa: CASSLLGTDYEQYF

d_call: TRBD2
cdr3_length: 17
v_call: TRBV9
clone_size: -
j_call: TRBJ2-3
cdr3_nt: TGTGCCAGCAGCGTAGCTGGCGGGAGGTGGAGCACAGATACGCAGTATTTT
cdr3_aa: CASSVAGGRWSTDTQYF

d_call: -
cdr3_length: 15
v_call: TRBV29-1
clone_size: -
j_call: TRBJ1-1
cdr3_nt: TGCAGCGTTGAGTGGCCGATAAAGGTGAACACTGAAGCTTTCTTT
cdr3_aa: CSVEWPIKVNTEAFF

d_call: -
cdr3_length: 13
v_call: TRBV19
clone_size: -
j_call: TRBJ2-7
cdr3_nt: TGTGCCAGTAGTATATCACAGTCCTACGAGCAGTACTTC
cdr3_aa: CASSISQSYEQYF

d_call: -
cdr3_length: 14
v_call: TRBV7-9
clone_size: -
j_call: TRBJ2-2
cdr3_nt: TGTGCCAGCAGAGGTGACAGGAGCACCGGGGAGCTGTTTTTT
cdr3_aa: CASRGDRSTGELFF

d_call: -
cdr3_length: 12
v_call: TRBV27
clone_size: -
j_call: TRBJ2-5
cdr3_nt: TGTGCCAGCAGTCCCGGATGGGGAGCCCAGTACTTC
cdr3_aa: CASSPGWGAQYF

d_call: -
cdr3_length: 13
v_call: TRBV27
clone_size: medium-sized
j_call: TRBJ2-5
cdr3_nt: TGTGCCAGCAGTTTATATCTGGGGGAGACCCAGTACTTC
cdr3_aa: CASSLYLGETQYF

d_call: TRBD2
cdr3_length: 18
v_call: TRBV27
clone_size: -
j_call: TRBJ2-7
cdr3_nt: TGTGCCAGCAGTTTAACCCCCCCCGGGACTAGCGGGCTAAACGAGCAGTACTTC
cdr3_aa: CASSLTPPGTSGLNEQYF

d_call: -
cdr3_length: 13
v_call: TRBV11-1
clone_size: -
j_call: TRBJ2-7
cdr3_nt: TGTGCCAGCAGCCCGGCCGGGCTCGGCGAGCAGTACTTC
cdr3_aa: CASSPAGLGEQYF

d_call: TRBD1
cdr3_length: 15
v_call: TRBV19
clone_size: medium-sized
j_call: TRBJ1-5
cdr3_nt: TGTGCCAGTAGACCCTTGACAGGGAGCAATCAGCCCCAGCATTTT
cdr3_aa: CASRPLTGSNQPQHF

d_call: -
cdr3_length: 11
v_call: TRBV19
clone_size: -
j_call: TRBJ1-5
cdr3_nt: TGTGCCAGTGGGGAGGTAGGGCCCCAGCATTTT
cdr3_aa: CASGEVGPQHF

d_call: -
cdr3_length: 16
v_call: TRBV13
clone_size: few
j_call: TRBJ2-1
cdr3_nt: TGTGCCAGCAGCACGGGAATCGCCAGCTCCTACAATGAGCAGTTCTTC
cdr3_aa: CASSTGIASSYNEQFF

d_call: -
cdr3_length: 15
v_call: TRBV6-6
clone_size: -
j_call: TRBJ2-7
cdr3_nt: TGTGCCAGCAGGAACGATCCGGGACGGTTGTACGAGCAGTACTTC
cdr3_aa: CASRNDPGRLYEQYF

d_call: -
cdr3_length: 13
v_call: TRBV9
clone_size: -
j_call: TRBJ2-1
cdr3_nt: TGTGCCAGCAGCTCCCTGATTAACAATGAGCAGTTCTTC
cdr3_aa: CASSSLINNEQFF

d_call: -
cdr3_length: 11
v_call: TRBV28
clone_size: -
j_call: TRBJ2-7
cdr3_nt: TGTGCCAGCAGTTTTTGGGACGAGCAGTACTTC
cdr3_aa: CASSFWDEQYF

d_call: -
cdr3_length: 13
v_call: TRBV7-3
clone_size: few
j_call: TRBJ1-2
cdr3_nt: TGTGCCAGCAGCTTCGGGGGTTCCTATGGCTACACCTTC
cdr3_aa: CASSFGGSYGYTF

d_call: TRBD1
cdr3_length: 15
v_call: TRBV13
clone_size: few
j_call: TRBJ2-7
cdr3_nt: TGTGCCAGCAGTAAGGGACAGGGGGTCCGCTACGAGCAGTACTTC
cdr3_aa: CASSKGQGVRYEQYF

d_call: -
cdr3_length: 13
v_call: TRBV7-3
clone_size: -
j_call: TRBJ1-1
cdr3_nt: TGTGCCAGCAGCATAGGGGCAGACACTGAAGCTTTCTTT
cdr3_aa: CASSIGADTEAFF

d_call: -
cdr3_length: 13
v_call: TRBV6-5
clone_size: -
j_call: TRBJ2-3
cdr3_nt: TGTGCCAGCAGTTACGACTCCACAGATACGCAGTATTTT
cdr3_aa: CASSYDSTDTQYF

d_call: -
cdr3_length: 13
v_call: TRBV11-2
clone_size: -
j_call: TRBJ2-7
cdr3_nt: TGTGCCAGCAGCAAGTCTAGCATCCACGAGCAGTACTTC
cdr3_aa: CASSKSSIHEQYF

d_call: -
cdr3_length: 15
v_call: TRBV11-2
clone_size: -
j_call: TRBJ1-2
cdr3_nt: TGTGCCAGCAGCTTGAATATGGGGGCGGACTATGGCTACACCTTC
cdr3_aa: CASSLNMGADYGYTF

d_call: -
cdr3_length: 13
v_call: TRBV5-4
clone_size: -
j_call: TRBJ2-5
cdr3_nt: TGTGCCAGCAGTTCGGGGTCAGGTCAGACCCAGTACTTC
cdr3_aa: CASSSGSGQTQYF

d_call: -
cdr3_length: 14
v_call: TRBV6-1
clone_size: -
j_call: TRBJ1-1
cdr3_nt: TGTGCCAGCACTATGGGGGGATCGAACACTGAAGCTTTCTTT
cdr3_aa: CASTMGGSNTEAFF

d_call: TRBD1
cdr3_length: 14
v_call: TRBV10-1
clone_size: medium-sized
j_call: TRBJ1-3
cdr3_nt: TGCGCCAGCAGTGCCGGGACAGAGGGAAACACCATATATTTT
cdr3_aa: CASSAGTEGNTIYF

d_call: -
cdr3_length: 13
v_call: TRBV13
clone_size: -
j_call: TRBJ2-1
cdr3_nt: TGTGCCAGCAGGGAGTCCTCCTACAATGAGCAGTTCTTC
cdr3_aa: CASRESSYNEQFF

d_call: TRBD1
cdr3_length: 14
v_call: TRBV13
clone_size: -
j_call: TRBJ1-4
cdr3_nt: TGTGCCAGCAGCACAGGACAGGGTCGTGAAAAACTGTTTTTT
cdr3_aa: CASSTGQGREKLFF

d_call: -
cdr3_length: 13
v_call: TRBV11-1
clone_size: -
j_call: TRBJ2-1
cdr3_nt: TGTGCCAGCAGCTTAGGCTCAAGGGATGAGCAGTTCTTC
cdr3_aa: CASSLGSRDEQFF

d_call: -
cdr3_length: 11
v_call: TRBV20-1
clone_size: -
j_call: TRBJ2-7
cdr3_nt: TGCCTGTTCGCGGATTCCTACGAGCAGTACTTC
cdr3_aa: CLFADSYEQYF

d_call: TRBD1
cdr3_length: 15
v_call: TRBV7-2
clone_size: -
j_call: TRBJ1-5
cdr3_nt: TGTGCCAGCAGCCCCGAAGGGGACAGTAATCAGCCCCAGCATTTT
cdr3_aa: CASSPEGDSNQPQHF

d_call: TRBD1
cdr3_length: 12
v_call: TRBV13
clone_size: -
j_call: TRBJ1-5
cdr3_nt: TGTGCCAGCAGCCAGGGGGGGGGACCCCAGCATTTT
cdr3_aa: CASSQGGGPQHF

d_call: -
cdr3_length: 14
v_call: TRBV15
clone_size: -
j_call: TRBJ2-2
cdr3_nt: TGTGCCACCAGCGGGACACTCAACACCGGGGAGCTGTTTTTT
cdr3_aa: CATSGTLNTGELFF

d_call: TRBD1
cdr3_length: 17
v_call: TRBV5-1
clone_size: -
j_call: TRBJ2-1
cdr3_nt: TGCGCCAGCAGCTTGAACTCCCGGGACAGGGGCTACAATGAGCAGTTCTTC
cdr3_aa: CASSLNSRDRGYNEQFF

d_call: -
cdr3_length: 13
v_call: TRBV10-2
clone_size: -
j_call: TRBJ2-7
cdr3_nt: TGCGCCAGCAGTGGAATGGAAGACTACGAGCAGTACTTC
cdr3_aa: CASSGMEDYEQYF

d_call: -
cdr3_length: 13
v_call: TRBV2
clone_size: -
j_call: TRBJ1-5
cdr3_nt: TGTGCCAGCAGCGGTCGGGGCAATCAGCCCCAGCATTTT
cdr3_aa: CASSGRGNQPQHF